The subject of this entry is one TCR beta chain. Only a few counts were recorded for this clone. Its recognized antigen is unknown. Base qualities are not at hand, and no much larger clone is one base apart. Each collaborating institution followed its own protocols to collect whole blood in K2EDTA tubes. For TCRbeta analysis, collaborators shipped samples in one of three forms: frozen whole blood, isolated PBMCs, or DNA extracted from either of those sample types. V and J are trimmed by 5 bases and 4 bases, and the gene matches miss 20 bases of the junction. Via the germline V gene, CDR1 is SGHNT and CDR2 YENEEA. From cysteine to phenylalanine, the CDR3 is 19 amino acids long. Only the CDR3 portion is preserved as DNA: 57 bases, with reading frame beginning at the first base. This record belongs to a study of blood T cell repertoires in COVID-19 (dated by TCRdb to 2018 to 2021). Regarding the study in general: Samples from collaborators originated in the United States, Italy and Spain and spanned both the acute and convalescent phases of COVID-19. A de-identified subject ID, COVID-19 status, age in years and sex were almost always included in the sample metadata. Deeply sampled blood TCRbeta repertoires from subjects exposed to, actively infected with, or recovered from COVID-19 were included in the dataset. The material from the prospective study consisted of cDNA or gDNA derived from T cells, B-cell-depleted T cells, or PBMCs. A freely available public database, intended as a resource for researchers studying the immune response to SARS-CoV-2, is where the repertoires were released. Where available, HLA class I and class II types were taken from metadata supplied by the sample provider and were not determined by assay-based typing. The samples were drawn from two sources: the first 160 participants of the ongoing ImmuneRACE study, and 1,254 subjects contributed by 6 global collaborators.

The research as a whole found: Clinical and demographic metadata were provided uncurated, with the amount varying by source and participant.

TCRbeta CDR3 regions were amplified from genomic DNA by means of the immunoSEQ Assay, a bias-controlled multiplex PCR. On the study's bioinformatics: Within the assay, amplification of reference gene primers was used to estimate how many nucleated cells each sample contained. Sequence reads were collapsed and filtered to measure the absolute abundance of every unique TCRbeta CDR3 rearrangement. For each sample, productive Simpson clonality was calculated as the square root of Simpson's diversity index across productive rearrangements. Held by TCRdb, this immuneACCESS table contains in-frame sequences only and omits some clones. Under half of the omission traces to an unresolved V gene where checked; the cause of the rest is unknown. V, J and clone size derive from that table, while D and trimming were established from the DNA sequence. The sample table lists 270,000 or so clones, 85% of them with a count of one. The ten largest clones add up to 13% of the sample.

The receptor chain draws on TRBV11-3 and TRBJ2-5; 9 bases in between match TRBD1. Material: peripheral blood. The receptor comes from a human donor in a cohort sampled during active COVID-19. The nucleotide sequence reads TGTGCCAGCAGCCCCGTTAGACAGGGGGGGCCGACCATCCGAGAGACCCAGTACTTC. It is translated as CASSPVRQGGPTIRETQYF.